The sequence of this T cell receptor (beta chain) was determined in a study of T cell responses to AZD1222 COVID-19 vaccine. Losses at the gene ends were 7 bases for V and 0 bases for J; bases not matched to a gene: 5. This CDR3 contains 15 residues. Germline CDR1 MNHEY, CDR2 SVGAGI. Concerning this clone: Its specificity is not known.

TCRdb's table, derived via immunoSEQ multiplex PCR, lists solely in-frame clones and lacks some. The sample yields over 150,000 clones, 90% seen once. General study findings and limits: Only five to seven individuals given AZD1222 were seropositive at baseline. The reported proportion of spike-specific TCRs targeting unmutated variant regions was nearly half.

V gene TRBV6-5 combines with J gene TRBJ1-3; 8 positions agree with TRBD1. Material: peripheral blood, obtained on day 0 of AZD1222 vaccination. This TCR derives from an adult in good health. CDR3: CASIKTGGSGNTIYF. The CDR3 DNA follows: TGTGCCAGCATTAAAACAGGGGGCTCTGGAAACACCATATATTTT.